This TCR beta chain was identified in a study of T cells in Graves' hyperthyroidism and ophthalmopathy (dated by TCRdb to between 2018 and 2021). About the full investigation: Peripheral blood samples were taken at the time of initial diagnosis, prior to any treatment. To identify TCR V-J signatures that set the groups apart, the researchers used a discovery cohort of 100 patients, made up of roughly 40 with Graves' ophthalmopathy and 55 to 65 with stable Graves' hyperthyroidism. An independent validation cohort of under 20 hyperthyroidism patients and about 16 patients who later progressed to ophthalmopathy tested prospective prediction of ophthalmopathy. The 100 or so discovery patients were randomly split 7:3 into training and test sets. In several Graves' hyperthyroidism patients, the study also compared T-cell repertoires from thyroid tissue with T-cell repertoires from blood. After sampling, hyperthyroidism patients received methimazole starting at 30 mg daily, and ophthalmopathy patients received high-dose intravenous methylprednisolone. The paper reports TCR Vbeta CDR3 sequencing of 135 peripheral blood samples: around 45 ophthalmopathy, about 75 hyperthyroidism and around 17 progressor patients.

The CDR3 measures 12 amino acids from cysteine to phenylalanine. This entry keeps only the CDR3 DNA: 36 bases, framed from base 1. The germline V and J ends show losses of 7 bases and 5 bases respectively, and no gene match explains 5 bases of the junction. CDR1 and CDR2 are read off the germline V gene (reference sequence) as DFQATT and SNEGSKA. Amplification of TCR beta CDR3 regions was carried out from RNA transcripts. The TCR CDR3 was subjected to a first round of RT-PCR using the HTBI primer set and the Qiagen OneStep RT-PCR kit. A second multiplex PCR round built the libraries, followed by size selection and purification. Paired-end sequencing of the libraries was performed with 100 bp reads on an Illumina HiSeq2000. Regarding the original processing steps: SOAPnuke was used to process the raw data, with reads discarded if the reads contained adapters or uncalled bases, had a mean Phred below 15, or lacked an exact constant-primer or identifier match. High-quality paired reads were merged using COPE v1.2.5, and each unique nucleotide sequence was defined as a clonotype. MiTCR v1.1 was used to align clonotypes to the IMGT TRBV, TRBD and TRBJ reference segments. Only V-J combinations with frequency above 0.0001, covering 98% to 99.2% of repertoires, were analysed. The TCS score was defined as the ratio of F50 (clonal expansion) to E x V (chaos), calculated using BLOSUM62-based TCRdist between CDR3 peptides within each V-J. Welch's t-statistics and random forest reduced fewer than 550 V-J features to around 14, which were used in a naive Bayes classifier (R e1071). TCRdb handled the public reads itself, with Q25 trimming in fastp and clone calling in MiXCR, and kept productive beta chains. Identical CDR3 proteins give one entry, which carries the most common genes and DNA. None of the V and J calls come from the authors' own analysis; TCRdb made them. The sample table records more than 550,000 distinct CDR3 sequences; roughly 17% of these occur just once. Around a sixth of the sample goes to the ten largest clones.

This clonotype was recorded a few times. Its antigen is unknown. No much larger clonotype is one base removed from it; base qualities were not supplied. Broader findings and caveats from the paper: In cross-validation, a model built on a 13 V-J signature told ophthalmopathy apart from stable hyperthyroidism with 85% to 90% sensitivity and roughly 83% specificity, and in testing the same model reached 80%/75%. Most expanded thyroid clonotypes (frequency above 0.001) were also found in blood, which suggests that blood repertoires may mirror thyroid immune responses. In validation, progression to ophthalmopathy was predicted by the model with 55% to 71% sensitivity and just over 72% specificity, a median of approximately 6.5 months before onset. No statistical method was used to fix the sample size in advance, and group allocation was not hidden from the investigators.

A patient counted as having stable Graves' hyperthyroidism if no progression to ophthalmopathy occurred over 18 months of follow-up. Hyperthyroidism patients were aged 18 to 65 years and newly diagnosed, with disease duration of less than 2 months. Exclusion was applied to patients with uncontrolled infections, other autoimmune diseases, pregnancy or lactation. Diagnoses were established on the basis of clinical symptoms, serum thyroxine and TRAb, thyroid ultrasound, and orbital computed tomography. PBMCs were isolated from 10 ml of fresh peripheral blood by Ficoll-Paque density gradient centrifugation. Total RNA was extracted using Trizol reagent, and RNA quality was assessed on an Agilent 2100 Bioanalyzer.

The V and J genes are TRBV20-1 and TRBJ2-1, with 7 bases aligning to TRBD2. The sample taken for sequencing was blood. The clonotype comes from a man aged 50 or older with Graves' hyperthyroidism. The sequence in DNA is TGCAGTGGGGAGGGGTTTAACAATGAGCAGTTCTTC. It codes for CSGEGFNNEQFF.